This T cell receptor (beta chain) was sequenced for a study of CXCR3-negative and CXCR3-positive naive CD8 T cells. Study observations and caveats: From TRB CDR3 properties, TCR strength was inferred; surface CD5 did not differ between naive subsets. Within a donor, both naive subsets shared TRBV-TRBJ usage, unlike memory cells. Comparison of naive cells showed more hydrophobic TRB CDR3s in CXCR3-positive than in CXCR3-negative naive cells.

Germline CDR1 and CDR2: KGHDR and SFDVKD. This CDR3 has 13 amino acids. As regards this clonotype: The antigen remains undetermined.

The sorting of each CD8+ T cell subset was done in triplicate, at some 300,000 cells each. In preparing the TRB cDNA libraries, 5' RACE with UMI labels was used. After re-calling the 5' RACE reads, TCRdb lists one entry per CDR3 protein, DNA absent. Its table records 100,000 to 150,000 distinct CDR3 sequences. This rearrangement joins TRBV24-1 to TRBJ1-1. Sequencing was performed on naive CXCR3- CD8+ T cells from blood. Subset here: CD45RO-CCR7+CD27+CD95- naive CD8+ T cells lacking CXCR3 (TNR3-). This clonotype was obtained from a human donor in good health. Some clones in this sample may be carry-over from other donors' samples. The CDR3: CATSTTHGHEAFF.